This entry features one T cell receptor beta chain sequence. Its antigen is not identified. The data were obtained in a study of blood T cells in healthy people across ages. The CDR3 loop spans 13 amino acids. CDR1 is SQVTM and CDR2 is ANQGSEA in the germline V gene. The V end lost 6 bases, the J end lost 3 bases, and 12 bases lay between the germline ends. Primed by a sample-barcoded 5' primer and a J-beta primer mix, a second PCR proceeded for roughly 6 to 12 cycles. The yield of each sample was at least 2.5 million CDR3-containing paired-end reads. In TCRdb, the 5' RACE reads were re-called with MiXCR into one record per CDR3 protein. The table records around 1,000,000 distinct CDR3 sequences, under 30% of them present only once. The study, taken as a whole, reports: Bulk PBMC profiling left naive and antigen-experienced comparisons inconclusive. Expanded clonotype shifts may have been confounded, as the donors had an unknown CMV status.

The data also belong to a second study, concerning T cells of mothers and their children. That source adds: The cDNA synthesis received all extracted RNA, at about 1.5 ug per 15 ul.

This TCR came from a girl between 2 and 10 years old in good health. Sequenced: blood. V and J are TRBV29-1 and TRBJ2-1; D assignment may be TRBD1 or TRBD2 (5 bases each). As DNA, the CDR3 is TGCAGCGTCGGACGAGGGGACTACAATGAGCAGTTCTTC. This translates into CSVGRGDYNEQFF.